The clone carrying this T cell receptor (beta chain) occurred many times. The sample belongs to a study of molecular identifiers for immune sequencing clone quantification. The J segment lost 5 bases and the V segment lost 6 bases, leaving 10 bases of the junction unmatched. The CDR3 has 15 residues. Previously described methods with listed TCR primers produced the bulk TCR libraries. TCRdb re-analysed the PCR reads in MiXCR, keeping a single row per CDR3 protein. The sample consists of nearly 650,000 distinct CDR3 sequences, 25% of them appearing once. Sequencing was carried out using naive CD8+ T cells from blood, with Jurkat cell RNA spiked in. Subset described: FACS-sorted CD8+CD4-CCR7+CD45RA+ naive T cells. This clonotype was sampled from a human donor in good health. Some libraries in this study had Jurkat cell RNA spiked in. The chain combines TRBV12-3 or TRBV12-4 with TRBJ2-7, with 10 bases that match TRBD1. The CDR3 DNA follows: TGTGCCAGCAGCCCCCTCAGACAGGGGGCGGACGAGCAGTACTTC. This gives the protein CASSPLRQGADEQYF.